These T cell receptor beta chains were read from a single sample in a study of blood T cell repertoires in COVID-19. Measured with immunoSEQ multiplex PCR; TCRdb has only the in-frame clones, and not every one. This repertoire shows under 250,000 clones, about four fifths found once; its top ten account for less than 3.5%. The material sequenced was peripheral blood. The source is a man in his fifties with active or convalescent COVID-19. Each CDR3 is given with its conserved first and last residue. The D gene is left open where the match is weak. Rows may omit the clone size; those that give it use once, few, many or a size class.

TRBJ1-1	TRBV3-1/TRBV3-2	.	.	CASSQGQTEAFF	TGTGCCAGCAGCCAAGGACAGACTGAAGCTTTCTTT
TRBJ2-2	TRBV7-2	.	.	CASRTGGLNTGELFF	TGTGCCAGCAGAACTGGTGGGCTGAACACCGGGGAGCTGTTTTTT
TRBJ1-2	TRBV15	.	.	CATSPGLNYGYTF	TGTGCCACCAGCCCCGGACTGAACTATGGCTACACCTTC
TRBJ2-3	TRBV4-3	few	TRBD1	CASSPRADRGTDTQYF	TGCGCCAGCAGCCCGCGAGCCGACAGGGGCACAGATACGCAGTATTTT
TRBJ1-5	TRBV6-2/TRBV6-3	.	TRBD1	CASSELDRGSRQPQHF	TGTGCCAGCAGCGAACTTGACAGGGGATCTCGGCAGCCCCAGCATTTT
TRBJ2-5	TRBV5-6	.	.	CASSLGSQETQYF	TGTGCCAGCAGCTTGGGCAGCCAAGAGACCCAGTACTTC
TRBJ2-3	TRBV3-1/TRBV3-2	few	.	CASSPSGSDTQYF	TGTGCCAGCAGCCCAAGCGGCTCAGATACGCAGTATTTT
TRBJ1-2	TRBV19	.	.	CASTTENYGYTF	TGTGCCAGTACGACAGAAAACTATGGCTACACCTTC
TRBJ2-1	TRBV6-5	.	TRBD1	CASRPAPGQGPIF	TGTGCCAGCAGGCCCGCTCCGGGACAGGGGCCGATCTTC
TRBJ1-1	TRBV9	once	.	CASSVGPNTEAFF	TGTGCCAGCAGCGTAGGGCCGAACACTGAAGCTTTCTTT
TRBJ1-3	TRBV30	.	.	CAWIGVAGTIYF	TGTGCCTGGATTGGAGTTGCTGGCACCATATATTTT
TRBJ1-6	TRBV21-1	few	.	CASSKEEEGSSYNSPLHF	TGTGCCAGCAGCAAAGAAGAGGAGGGGAGCTCCTATAATTCACCCCTCCACTTT
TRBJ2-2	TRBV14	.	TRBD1	CASSQFQGAGELFF	TGTGCCAGCAGCCAATTCCAGGGGGCCGGGGAGCTGTTTTTT
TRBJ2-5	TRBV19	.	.	CASSIGQNSQETQYF	TGTGCCAGTAGTATAGGTCAGAACAGTCAAGAGACCCAGTACTTC
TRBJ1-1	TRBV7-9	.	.	CASSLGETMNTEAFF	TGTGCCAGCAGCTTAGGAGAGACAATGAACACTGAAGCTTTCTTT
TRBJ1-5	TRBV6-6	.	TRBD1	CASSRGSGTGPDQPQHF	TGTGCCAGCAGTCGGGGGAGTGGGACAGGACCAGATCAGCCCCAGCATTTT
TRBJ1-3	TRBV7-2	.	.	CASSLKGGTSGNTIYF	TGTGCCAGCAGCTTAAAAGGAGGTACCTCTGGAAACACCATATATTTT
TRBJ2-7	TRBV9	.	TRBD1	CASSVDGQGTTYEQYF	TGTGCCAGCAGCGTTGATGGACAGGGGACCACCTACGAGCAGTACTTC
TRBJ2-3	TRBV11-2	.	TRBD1	CASSLGQVTGDTQYF	TGTGCCAGCAGCTTGGGACAGGTAACAGGAGATACGCAGTATTTT
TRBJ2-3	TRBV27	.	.	CASSLIGGPSDTQYF	TGTGCCAGCAGTTTAATCGGGGGGCCCTCAGATACGCAGTATTTT
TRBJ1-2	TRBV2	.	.	CASSGDIYGYTF	TGTGCCAGCAGTGGGGACATCTATGGCTACACCTTC
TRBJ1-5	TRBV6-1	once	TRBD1	CASSEAEVWDRVDHQPQHF	TGTGCCAGCAGTGAAGCAGAGGTATGGGACAGGGTGGACCATCAGCCCCAGCATTTT
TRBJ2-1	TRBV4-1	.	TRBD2	CASSPSPGRERYNEQFF	TGCGCCAGCAGCCCCTCCCCCGGGCGGGAGCGCTACAATGAGCAGTTCTTC
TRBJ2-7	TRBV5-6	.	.	CASSSFTYEQYF	TGTGCCAGCAGCTCCTTTACCTACGAGCAGTACTTC
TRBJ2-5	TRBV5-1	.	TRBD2	CASSLERGRETQYF	TGCGCCAGCAGCTTGGAGCGGGGGCGGGAGACCCAGTACTTC
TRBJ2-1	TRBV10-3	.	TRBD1	CAISEFQPGQGLYEQFF	TGTGCCATCAGTGAGTTCCAGCCGGGACAGGGGCTGTATGAGCAGTTCTTC
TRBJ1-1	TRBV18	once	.	CASSPLGEGTEAFF	TGTGCCAGCTCACCATTAGGGGAGGGGACTGAAGCTTTCTTT
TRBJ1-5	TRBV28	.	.	CASSFHRQGFVPQHF	TGTGCCAGCAGTTTTCACAGGCAGGGGTTTGTGCCCCAGCATTTT
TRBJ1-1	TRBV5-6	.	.	CASSSPGWGNTEAFF	TGTGCCAGCAGCTCCCCAGGGTGGGGGAACACTGAAGCTTTCTTT
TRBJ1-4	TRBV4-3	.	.	CASSQARGDNEKLFF	TGCGCCAGCAGCCAAGCACGGGGGGACAATGAAAAACTGTTTTTT
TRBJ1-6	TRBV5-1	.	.	CASSFGEGGSPLHF	TGCGCCAGCAGCTTCGGGGAGGGGGGCTCACCCCTCCACTTT
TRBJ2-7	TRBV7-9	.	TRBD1	CASSQTTGGASYEQYF	TGTGCCAGCAGCCAAACTACAGGGGGCGCGTCCTACGAGCAGTACTTC
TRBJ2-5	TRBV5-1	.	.	CASRPDRGQETQYF	TGCGCCAGCAGACCGGACAGAGGCCAAGAGACCCAGTACTTC
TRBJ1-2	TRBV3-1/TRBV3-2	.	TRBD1	CASSQGEGRGLYGYTF	TGTGCCAGCAGCCAAGGAGAGGGCAGGGGGCTTTATGGCTACACCTTC
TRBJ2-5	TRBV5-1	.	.	CASSTGTNQETQYF	TGCGCCAGCAGCACAGGGACAAACCAAGAGACCCAGTACTTC
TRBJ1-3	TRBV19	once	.	CASRTGFGNTIYF	TGTGCCAGTAGAACAGGGTTCGGAAACACCATATATTTT
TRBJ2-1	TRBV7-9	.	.	CASTLGGKYNEQFF	TGTGCCAGCACCCTTGGGGGCAAATACAATGAGCAGTTCTTC
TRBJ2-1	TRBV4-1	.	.	CASSRIGGGDYNEQFF	TGCGCCAGCAGCCGAATAGGAGGGGGGGATTACAATGAGCAGTTCTTC
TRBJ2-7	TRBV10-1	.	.	CASSVKTGPYEQYF	TGCGCCAGCAGTGTAAAGACAGGTCCCTACGAGCAGTACTTC
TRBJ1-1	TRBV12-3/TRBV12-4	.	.	CAIKLGGTEAFF	TGTGCCATAAAGCTGGGGGGGACTGAAGCTTTCTTT
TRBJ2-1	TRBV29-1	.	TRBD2	CSVGEGTTYYNEQFF	TGCAGCGTTGGGGAGGGGACTACCTATTACAATGAGCAGTTCTTC
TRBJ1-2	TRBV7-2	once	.	CASSLDGGGINYGYTF	TGTGCCAGCAGCTTAGATGGGGGAGGAATTAACTATGGCTACACCTTC
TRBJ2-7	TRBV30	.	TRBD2	CAWTSGGGPSYEQYF	TGTGCCTGGACAAGTGGGGGAGGGCCCTCCTACGAGCAGTACTTC
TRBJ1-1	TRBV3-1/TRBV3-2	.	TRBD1	CASSHEGAVTEAFF	TGTGCCAGCAGCCATGAGGGGGCGGTCACTGAAGCTTTCTTT
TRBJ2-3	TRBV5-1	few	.	CASSLRQAQDTQYF	TGCGCCAGCAGCCTCCGACAGGCCCAAGATACGCAGTATTTT
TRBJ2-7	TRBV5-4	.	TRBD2	CASGTGLARPYEQYF	TGTGCCAGCGGAACTGGACTAGCCAGACCCTACGAGCAGTACTTC
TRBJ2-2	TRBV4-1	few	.	CASSQESRGTTGELFF	TGCGCCAGCAGCCAAGAATCTCGGGGGACTACCGGGGAGCTGTTTTTT
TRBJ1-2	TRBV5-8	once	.	CASNSGDYGYTF	TGTGCCAGCAACTCCGGGGACTATGGCTACACCTTC
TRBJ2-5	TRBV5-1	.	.	CASSLAGGWQETQYF	TGCGCCAGCAGCTTGGCCGGGGGTTGGCAAGAGACCCAGTACTTC
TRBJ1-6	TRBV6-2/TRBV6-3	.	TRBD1	CASSYDQGESPLHF	TGTGCCAGCAGTTACGACCAGGGGGAGTCACCCCTCCACTTT
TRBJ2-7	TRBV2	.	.	CASMRRTGNEQYF	TGTGCCAGCATGAGACGCACGGGGAACGAGCAGTACTTC
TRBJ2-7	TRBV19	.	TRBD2	CASSMLAGVIGEQYF	TGTGCCAGTAGTATGCTAGCGGGAGTGATTGGCGAGCAGTACTTC
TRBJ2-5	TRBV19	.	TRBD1	CASSSGQSFQTQYF	TGTGCCAGTAGTTCGGGACAGAGCTTCCAGACCCAGTACTTC
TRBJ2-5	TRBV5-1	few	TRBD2	CASSVTSGEWGGETQYF	TGCGCCAGCAGCGTGACTAGCGGGGAATGGGGTGGAGAGACCCAGTACTTC
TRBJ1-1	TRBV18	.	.	CASSRRTVMNTEAFF	TGTGCCAGCTCTCGACGGACAGTAATGAACACTGAAGCTTTCTTT